This entry is about one TCR beta chain. Its binding antigen is unknown. Base qualities are not provided; no much larger clone lies one nucleotide away. TCRbeta CDR3 regions were amplified from genomic DNA using the immunoSEQ Assay, a bias-controlled multiplex PCR. Processing in the source paper ran as follows. The number of nucleated cells in each sample was estimated from the amplification of reference gene primers within the assay. To quantify the absolute abundance of each unique TCRbeta CDR3 rearrangement, sequence reads were collapsed and filtered. For each sample, productive Simpson clonality was calculated by taking the square root of Simpson's diversity index across productive rearrangements. TCRdb retrieved this table from immuneACCESS and kept in-frame rearrangements only. Not all clones are present; in checked studies, unresolved V genes account for under half, and no reason is known for the remainder. For V, J and clone size, that table is used; D and trimming come from the DNA. The sample table lists about 140,000 clones, around 86% of them with a count of one. The top ten constitute less than 5% of the sample.

In the germline V gene (reference sequence), CDR1 corresponds to SGHNT and CDR2 to YYREEE. The CDR3, cysteine through phenylalanine, is 14 amino acids long. Of the read, only the CDR3 DNA is kept; its 42 bases are in frame from base 1. V and J are truncated by 3 bases and 3 bases respectively, leaving an intervening sequence of 13 bases. The collaborating institutions used their own protocols to collect whole blood in K2EDTA tubes. For TCRbeta analysis, collaborators shipped samples in one of three forms: frozen whole blood, isolated PBMCs, or DNA extracted from either of those sample types. The sample belongs to a study of blood T cell repertoires in COVID-19 (TCRdb year 2020). A note on the overall study: Samples from collaborators originated in the United States, Italy and Spain and spanned both the acute and convalescent phases of COVID-19. The material from the prospective study consisted of cDNA or gDNA derived from T cells, B-cell-depleted T cells, or PBMCs. The dataset comprised deeply sampled blood TCRbeta repertoires from subjects exposed to, actively infected with, or recovered from COVID-19. A freely available public database, intended as a resource for researchers studying the immune response to SARS-CoV-2, is where the repertoires were released. Samples were obtained from the ongoing ImmuneRACE study (first 160 participants) and from 1,000 to 1,500 subjects provided by 6 global collaborators. The sample metadata nearly always contained a de-identified subject ID, COVID-19 status, age in years and sex. HLA class I and class II types, where available, came from metadata supplied by the sample provider rather than from assay-based typing.

Overall study outcomes, separate from this receptor: The quantity of clinical and demographic metadata differed by source and by participant and was supplied without curation.

Sequencing was performed on peripheral blood. This TCR came from a woman older than 75 with acute or convalescent COVID-19. In this chain, TRBV5-4 is recombined with TRBJ2-7, with TRBD1 as a weak D call on 5 bases. This receptor has the CDR3 CASSSTDTNYEQYF. In nucleotide form, the sequence is TGTGCCAGCAGCTCGACGGACACGAACTACGAGCAGTACTTC.